Below are 26 T cell receptor beta chains sequenced from a single sample in a study of T-cell memory formation after mild COVID-19. TCRdb re-analysed the 5' RACE reads in MiXCR, keeping a single row per CDR3 protein. The sample consists of about 340,000 distinct CDR3 sequences, 21% of them appearing once. The sequencing sample was made of PBMCs or a T cell subset sorted from them (not recorded which). The receptors here all came from an adult woman who had mild COVID-19 (a few samples of this study predate the infection). Cell type and time point are not known.

The sample holds a few counts of this clonotype. The chain has TRBV23-1 and TRBJ2-7; tentatively, D is TRBD2 (5 bases). TRBV23-1 is given ORF status, its function remaining uncertain. The CDR3 runs to 17 residues. V was cut by 0 bases and J by 4 bases, with 19 bases left in between. In nucleotides, the CDR3 is TGCGCCAGCAGTCAATCCGGGATTGGAGTTCGGAAATACGAGCAGTACTTC. This encodes CASSQSGIGVRKYEQYF.

In its sample, this clonotype was seen a few times. This sequence joins TRBV7-8 and TRBJ2-3, with 13 bases identical to TRBD2. Germline lookup yields CDR1 SGHVS and CDR2 FQNEAQ. Trimming removed 3 bases from V and 6 bases from J; junction bases left unmatched: 6. CDR3 length equals 16 residues. The CDR3 loop is CASSFELAGGPDTQYF. In DNA form, the CDR3 reads TGTGCCAGCAGCTTCGAACTAGCGGGGGGGCCGGATACGCAGTATTTT.

This clonotype was counted between two and nine times. This chain uses TRBV12-3 or TRBV12-4 with TRBJ2-3; 13 bases align to TRBD2. V dropped 6 bases and J dropped 6; count of bases not matched to a gene: 18. The CDR3 length is 19 residues. CDR3 nucleotide sequence: TGTGCCAGCAGGACGACTAGCGGGAGGAGTCCCGCGTACACGGATACGCAGTATTTT. Translated, it gives CASRTTSGRSPAYTDTQYF.

This clonotype was seen more than once but under ten times. The gene calls are TRBV20-1 and TRBJ2-3; D ambiguous. V was cut by 4 bases and J by 4 bases, with 15 bases left in between. CDR1 is DFQATT, CDR2 SNEGSKA, per germline (reference sequence). CDR3 length equals 14 residues. CDR3 loop: CSANRFPAPDTQYF. As DNA, the CDR3 is TGCAGTGCTAATCGTTTCCCGGCCCCAGATACGCAGTATTTT.

This clonotype was observed a handful of times. This chain joins TRBV5-1 and TRBJ2-3; 9 bases fit TRBD2. The length of the CDR3 is 14 residues. With 0 bases clipped from V and 6 bases from J, the junction kept 2 bases outside the gene matches. Germline lookup yields CDR1 SGHRS and CDR2 YFSETQ. CDR3 DNA: TGCGCCAGCAGCTTGGCTACTAGCGGGGATACGCAGTATTTT. It yields the protein CASSLATSGDTQYF.

This clonotype was seen only a few times. The chain employs TRBV5-1 and TRBJ1-1, with a possible D match to TRBD1 (5 bases). This CDR3 is 16 amino acids long. V gave up 0 bases and J gave up 0 bases, with 12 bases separating them. Germline CDR1 is SGHRS and CDR2 is YFSETQ. CDR3: CASSLAGTAMNTEAFF. In DNA, the CDR3 is TGCGCCAGCAGCTTGGCCGGGACGGCTATGAACACTGAAGCTTTCTTT.

This clonotype was seen many times. The chain carries TRBV14 and TRBJ2-2; D may match TRBD1 or TRBD2 (5 bases each). CDR1 SGHDN and CDR2 FVKESK come from the germline V gene. Deletions cut 0 bases from V and 3 bases from J, with 14 bases between. This CDR3 contains 17 residues. The CDR3, as DNA: TGTGCCAGCAGCCAAGATGGGACGGTGAGGCACACCGGGGAGCTGTTTTTT. It translates to CASSQDGTVRHTGELFF.

There are many counts of this clonotype. The chain carries TRBV6-1 and TRBJ1-4, with D uncertain. The V end lost 10 bases, the J end lost 8 bases, and 20 bases lay between the germline ends. The CDR3 is made up of 14 amino acids. Germline CDR1 MNHNS, CDR2 SASEGT. CDR3 sequence reads: CAINWTPGGEKLFF. CDR3 DNA sequence: TGTGCCATAAACTGGACTCCCGGAGGAGAAAAACTGTTTTTT.

This clonotype was counted only a few times. This chain uses TRBV5-1 with TRBJ2-1, with D tentatively TRBD1 (6 bases). CDR3 length equals 15 residues. Germline V gene sequence: CDR1 SGHRS, CDR2 YFSETQ. Trimming took 5 bases from V and 2 from J, leaving 14 bases between them. The CDR3 DNA is TGCGCCAGCAGTGTACAGGGCACGACCTACAATGAGCAGTTCTTC. This encodes CASSVQGTTYNEQFF.

This chain links TRBV6-5 with TRBJ2-7; TRBD1 aligns across 8 bases. J gave up 5 bases and V 2 bases, and 8 bases lay outside the gene matches. This CDR3 spans 15 amino acids. Germline assignment: CDR1 MNHEY and CDR2 SVGAGI. CDR3 coding DNA: TGTGCCAGCAGTTACACCAGGGGGCAGTTAAACGAGCAGTACTTC. It encodes CASSYTRGQLNEQYF.

This clonotype was found many times. The chain has TRBV5-1 and TRBJ2-3; D is unresolved. The germline V gene encodes CDR1 SGHRS and CDR2 YFSETQ. The CDR3 spans 13 residues. Trimming pared 5 bases from V and 8 bases from J, leaving 15 bases between. The CDR3 DNA reads as TGCGCCAGCAGTATCCCGGGCGAAGCTACGCAGTATTTT. This codes for CASSIPGEATQYF.

In its sample, this clonotype was seen a few times. The chain has TRBV19 and TRBJ1-5, with 8 bases that match TRBD1. Germline V CDR1 and CDR2: LNHDA, SQIVND (reference sequence). The CDR3 totals 15 residues. V shed 6 bases and J 1 base; nucleotides not matched to a gene: 5. The CDR3 loop reads CASRGTGVSNQPQHF. In DNA, the CDR3 is TGTGCCAGTAGAGGGACAGGCGTAAGCAATCAGCCCCAGCATTTT.

In its sample, this clonotype was seen a few times. The V and J genes are TRBV2 and TRBJ2-5, with 8 bases fitting TRBD1. Germline trimming cut 6 bases from V and 2 bases from J; bases unmatched to any gene: 8. The CDR3 is 15 residues long. CDR1 SNHLY and CDR2 FYNNEI come from the germline V gene. DNA of the CDR3: TGTGCCAGCAGGCCGACAGGGGCTACACAAGAGACCCAGTACTTC. Translated, it gives CASRPTGATQETQYF.

The V and J genes are TRBV24-1 and TRBJ1-1; 7 bases line up with TRBD1. CDR3 length: 14 residues. CDR1 and CDR2 (germline): KGHDR, SFDVKD. After removal of 7 bases from V and 4 bases from J, the junction contained 8 bases not matched to a gene. The CDR3 sequence is CATRGGGPGTEAFF. The DNA of the CDR3 is TGTGCCACCAGAGGGGGCGGGCCGGGCACTGAAGCTTTCTTT.

The chain is built from TRBV5-1 and TRBJ2-5, with 9 bases that match TRBD2. The V gene's germline CDR1 is SGHRS and CDR2 YFSETQ. Unmatched junction bases numbered 9, after V lost 1 base and J lost 5 bases. This CDR3 is built from 16 residues. CDR3 DNA sequence: TGCGCCAGCAGCTTGCTCAGCGGGGGGCCCTGGGAGACCCAGTACTTC. Its translation: CASSLLSGGPWETQYF.

This sequence joins TRBV7-8 and TRBJ2-2; 11 bases are shared with TRBD2. CDR1 and CDR2 from the germline V gene are SGHVS and FQNEAQ. J was trimmed by 5 bases and V by 4 bases; bases with no gene match: 6. CDR3 length: 16 residues. The CDR3 sequence: CASSSKTSGGTGELFF. The CDR3 nucleotides read TGTGCCAGCAGCTCCAAAACTAGCGGGGGAACCGGGGAGCTGTTTTTT.

This clonotype was seen a single time. In nucleotides, the CDR3 is TGCAGCGTTGTTGCCGATCCGGGACAGGGGTTATTCAATGAGCAGTTCTTC. The encoded protein is CSVVADPGQGLFNEQFF. The V gene is TRBV29-1, the J gene TRBJ2-1; 10 positions agree with TRBD1. The CDR3 extends over 17 amino acids. CDR1 SQVTM and CDR2 ANQGSEA come from the germline V gene. V shed 4 bases and J 6 bases; nucleotides not matched to a gene: 15.

The chain recombines TRBV29-1 with TRBJ2-1; D not certain. The CDR3 covers 16 residues. The germline V gene encodes CDR1 SQVTM and CDR2 ANQGSEA. V lost 0 bases and J lost 0, with 12 bases in between. CDR3 sequence (DNA): TGCAGCGTTGAAGATGGGTCTACCAGCTCCTACAATGAGCAGTTCTTC. Residues: CSVEDGSTSSYNEQFF.

The count of this clonotype is one. The chain uses TRBV7-8 and TRBJ1-5; tentatively, D is TRBD1 (6 bases). The CDR3 sequence is 18 residues long. V gave up 5 bases and J gave up 0 bases, with 20 bases separating them. Germline CDR1 reads SGHVS; CDR2 reads FQNEAQ. CDR3: CASSTDRRGPYSNQPQHF. Here the CDR3 DNA reads TGTGCCAGCAGCACGGACAGAAGAGGCCCTTATAGCAATCAGCCCCAGCATTTT.

This rearrangement joins TRBV4-2 to TRBJ2-6; 7 bases agree with TRBD2. V gave up 0 bases and J gave up 3 bases; unmatched junction bases: 5. This CDR3 region has 17 residues. Germline-derived CDR1 and CDR2 are LGHNA and YNFKEQ. The CDR3 nucleotides read TGTGCCAGCAGCCAAGATCGGGGAGGGAGTGGGGCCAACGTCCTGACTTTC. Amino acids: CASSQDRGGSGANVLTF.

This clonotype showed up just a few times. The V and J genes are TRBV29-1 and TRBJ2-2; D possibly corresponds to TRBD1 (6 bases). The germline V and J ends were trimmed by 3 bases and 2 bases, with 10 bases remaining between them. Germline V gene sequence: CDR1 SQVTM, CDR2 ANQGSEA. The CDR3 length is 14 residues. This chain's CDR3 is CSVDRGPNTGELFF. CDR3 DNA: TGCAGCGTTGACAGGGGTCCAAACACCGGGGAGCTGTTTTTT.

A word on this clonotype: Just one base apart from a much larger clone, this may be a read error. The chain joins TRBV6-2 or TRBV6-3 to TRBJ2-3; no firm D call. This CDR3 contains 11 residues. Germline V CDR1 and CDR2: MNHEY, SVGEGT. The V and J ends lost 6 bases and 5 bases respectively, with 6 bases between them. CDR3 protein: CASRVGDTQYF. For the CDR3, the DNA is TGTGCCAGCAGGGTTGGAGATACGCAGTATTTT.

V gene TRBV21-1 combines with J gene TRBJ2-7. TRBV21-1 has pseudogene status. This CDR3 spans 17 amino acids. In nucleotides, the CDR3 is TGTGCCAGCAGCAAAGGACCCTTCTCACAGAGCTACTACGAGCAGTACTTC. Translating it yields CASSKGPFSQSYYEQYF.

The chain carries TRBV28 and TRBJ2-7; no definite D call. This CDR3 contains 16 residues. V lost 4 bases and J 4 bases, leaving 20 bases between the germline ends. The V gene's germline CDR1 is MDHEN and CDR2 SYDVKM. The CDR3 DNA sequence: TGTGCCAGCAGTTACCCGCGGCCCCGCGGTTGGTACGAGCAGTACTTC. It translates to CASSYPRPRGWYEQYF.

The sample holds many counts of this clonotype. The chain combines TRBV7-9 with TRBJ2-4; tentative D call: TRBD2 (5 bases). The germline CDR1 and CDR2 sequences are SEHNR and FQNEAQ (reference sequence). This CDR3 is 16 amino acids long. With 0 bases removed from V and 9 bases from J, the gap between germline ends came to 18 bases. Here the CDR3 reads CASSLAITREEGIQYF. The CDR3 DNA reads as TGTGCCAGCAGCTTAGCGATCACCCGGGAAGAAGGCATTCAGTACTTC.

The chain employs TRBV5-4 and TRBJ2-3; the match to TRBD2 covers 12 bases. Germline trimming cut 9 bases from V and 5 bases from J; bases unmatched to any gene: 19. The CDR3 totals 18 residues. Germline-derived CDR1 and CDR2 are SGHNT and YYREEE (reference sequence). The CDR3 DNA reads TGTGCCATCACCGCCGGACTAGCGGGAAGAGAGGCCGGAGATACGCAGTATTTT. Translated: CAITAGLAGREAGDTQYF.